These T cell receptor beta chains were read from a single sample in a study of blood T cell repertoires in COVID-19. Profiled with immunoSEQ multiplex PCR; TCRdb holds only in-frame clones, not every one. Of 250,000 to 350,000 clones listed, about nine tenths are singletons. The sample consisted of peripheral blood. Receptors were obtained from a woman in her twenties or thirties with COVID-19, enrolled during active disease. The CDR3 runs from the conserved cysteine through the conserved F or W. D genes are given only for firm matches. Clone size is not always given. Where it is, it says once, few, many or a class for expanded clones.

V	J	length	size	D	CDR3	DNA
TRBV2	TRBJ1-4	13	-	-	CASSAQGPEKLFF	TGTGCCAGCAGTGCACAGGGCCCTGAAAAACTGTTTTTT
TRBV27	TRBJ2-1	15	-	TRBD2	CASSWPGLAVNEQFF	TGTGCCAGCAGTTGGCCGGGACTAGCGGTCAATGAGCAGTTCTTC
TRBV10-3	TRBJ1-5	14	-	-	CAISESGGDQPQHF	TGTGCCATCAGTGAGTCGGGGGGGGATCAGCCCCAGCATTTT
TRBV30	TRBJ2-6	12	-	-	CAWSTGSNVLTF	TGTGCCTGGAGTACAGGGAGTAACGTCCTGACTTTC
TRBV29-1	TRBJ2-7	12	-	-	CSVGGSAYEQYF	TGCAGCGTCGGCGGGTCGGCTTACGAGCAGTACTTC
TRBV10-2	TRBJ2-7	12	-	-	CASSGASYEQYF	TGCGCCAGCAGTGGGGCATCCTACGAGCAGTACTTC
TRBV6-5	TRBJ2-5	12	-	-	CASSYAGETQYF	TGTGCCAGCAGTTACGCGGGAGAGACCCAGTACTTC
TRBV12-3/TRBV12-4	TRBJ1-2	13	-	-	CASSSLVLPGYTF	TGTGCCAGCAGTTCCCTTGTCCTACCCGGCTACACCTTC
TRBV1	TRBJ1-2	14	-	-	CTSSHPAGDYGYTF	TGCACCAGCAGCCACCCGGCGGGAGACTATGGCTACACCTTC
TRBV7-9	TRBJ2-1	13	-	-	CASSSGTYNEQFF	TGTGCCAGCAGTTCCGGGACCTACAATGAGCAGTTCTTC
TRBV2	TRBJ2-1	11	-	-	CASLTGYEQFF	TGTGCCAGCCTTACAGGGTATGAGCAGTTCTTC
TRBV6-2/TRBV6-3	TRBJ2-7	17	-	-	CASSYSVDYFTGYEQYF	TGTGCCAGCAGTTACTCGGTAGACTACTTCACGGGCTACGAGCAGTACTTC
TRBV9	TRBJ2-2	14	-	-	CASSVGSGTGELFF	TGTGCCAGCAGCGTAGGGTCGGGCACCGGGGAGCTGTTTTTT
TRBV9	TRBJ2-3	14	-	-	CASSVDAQADTQYF	TGTGCCAGCAGCGTAGACGCGCAGGCAGATACGCAGTATTTT
TRBV30	TRBJ1-6	15	-	-	CAWSVETHYNSPLHF	TGTGCCTGGAGCGTTGAGACTCACTATAATTCACCCCTCCACTTT
TRBV19	TRBJ2-4	16	-	TRBD1	CASSAGTGGKKNIQYF	TGTGCCAGTAGTGCCGGGACAGGGGGAAAGAAAAACATTCAGTACTTC
TRBV19	TRBJ1-1	13	-	-	CASSQGVSTEAFF	TGTGCCAGTAGTCAAGGGGTTTCCACTGAAGCTTTCTTT
TRBV11-2	TRBJ1-2	13	-	TRBD1	CASSSRDSYGYTF	TGTGCCAGCAGCTCCCGGGACAGTTATGGCTACACCTTC
TRBV6-6	TRBJ1-5	16	-	-	CASSRHPGGSNQPQHF	TGTGCCAGCAGTCGACACCCCGGCGGGAGCAATCAGCCCCAGCATTTT
TRBV4-1	TRBJ1-3	17	-	-	CASSQGFTGSSGNTIYF	TGCGCCAGCAGCCAAGGTTTCACAGGGAGCTCTGGAAACACCATATATTTT
TRBV16	TRBJ1-2	14	-	-	CASSQSAGPYGYTF	TGTGCCAGCAGCCAATCGGCAGGGCCCTATGGCTACACCTTC
TRBV18	TRBJ1-2	14	-	-	CASSQIRANYGYTF	TGTGCCAGCTCACAAATCAGGGCTAACTATGGCTACACCTTC
TRBV9	TRBJ2-1	17	-	TRBD2	CASSVAPGQREMDEQFF	TGTGCCAGCAGCGTAGCCCCCGGGCAGCGGGAGATGGATGAGCAGTTCTTC
TRBV20-1	TRBJ2-7	13	-	-	CSASLTRSYEQYF	TGCAGTGCTAGTCTGACTAGATCCTACGAGCAGTACTTC
TRBV28	TRBJ2-1	15	once	-	CASKAREIPYNEQFF	TGTGCCAGCAAAGCTAGGGAGATTCCCTACAATGAGCAGTTCTTC
TRBV6-2/TRBV6-3	TRBJ2-4	14	-	-	CASSYVQDRVIQYF	TGTGCCAGCAGTTACGTCCAAGATCGGGTTATTCAGTACTTC
TRBV4-1	TRBJ1-4	18	-	TRBD1	CASSQDRTGRSSDEKLFF	TGCGCCAGCAGCCAAGACAGGACAGGGCGGAGTAGTGATGAAAAACTGTTTTTT
TRBV19	TRBJ2-5	14	-	TRBD1	CASSSGQGVETQYF	TGTGCCAGTAGTTCAGGACAGGGCGTAGAGACCCAGTACTTC
TRBV19	TRBJ1-3	15	-	-	CASSPAGTPGNTIYF	TGTGCCAGTAGCCCGGCCGGGACTCCTGGAAACACCATATATTTT
TRBV27	TRBJ2-4	16	-	-	CASSSGRRDAKNIQYF	TGTGCCAGCAGCTCGGGACGGCGGGACGCCAAAAACATTCAGTACTTC
TRBV11-3	TRBJ1-4	17	-	-	CASSLDERRGGNEKLFF	TGTGCCAGCAGCTTAGACGAGAGAAGAGGTGGTAATGAAAAACTGTTTTTT
TRBV24-1	TRBJ2-5	15	-	TRBD1	CATSDWGTGKQTQYF	TGTGCCACCAGTGATTGGGGGACAGGGAAACAGACCCAGTACTTC